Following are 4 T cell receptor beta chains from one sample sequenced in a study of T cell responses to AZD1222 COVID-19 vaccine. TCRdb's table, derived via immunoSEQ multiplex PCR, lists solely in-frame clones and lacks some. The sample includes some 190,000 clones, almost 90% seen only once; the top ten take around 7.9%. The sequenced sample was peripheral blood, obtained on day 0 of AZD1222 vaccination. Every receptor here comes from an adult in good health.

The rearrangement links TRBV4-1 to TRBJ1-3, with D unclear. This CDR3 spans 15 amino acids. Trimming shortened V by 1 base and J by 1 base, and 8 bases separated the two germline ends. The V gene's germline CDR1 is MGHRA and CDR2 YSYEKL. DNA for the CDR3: TGCGCCAGCAGCCAAGTTGAGTGGTCTGGAAACACCATATATTTT. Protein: CASSQVEWSGNTIYF.

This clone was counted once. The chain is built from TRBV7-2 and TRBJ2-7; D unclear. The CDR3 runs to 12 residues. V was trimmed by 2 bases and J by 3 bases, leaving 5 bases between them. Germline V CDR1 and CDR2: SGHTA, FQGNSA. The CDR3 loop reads CASSLQNYEQYF. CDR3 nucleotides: TGTGCCAGCAGCTTACAAAACTACGAGCAGTACTTC.

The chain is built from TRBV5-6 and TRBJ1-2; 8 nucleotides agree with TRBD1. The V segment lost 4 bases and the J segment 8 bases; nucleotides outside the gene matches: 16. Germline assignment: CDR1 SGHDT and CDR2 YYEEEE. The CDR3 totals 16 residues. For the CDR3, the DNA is TGTGCCAGCAGCCTTCGTGGACAGGGTTTCCGAACGGGCTACACCTTC. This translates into CASSLRGQGFRTGYTF.

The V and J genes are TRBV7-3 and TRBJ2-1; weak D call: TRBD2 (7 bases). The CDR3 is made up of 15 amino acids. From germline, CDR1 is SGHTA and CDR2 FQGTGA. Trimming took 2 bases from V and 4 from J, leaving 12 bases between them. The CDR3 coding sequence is TGTGCCAGCAGCTTAGGCGGGGGCGATTACAATGAGCAGTTCTTC. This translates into CASSLGGGDYNEQFF.